The T cell receptor beta chain under discussion was sequenced for a study of cytomegalovirus exposure and HLA in healthy donors. Study details: Previous work identified roughly 120 million unique TCR beta sequences from around 170 million T cells. Regarding the study as a whole: Donors were assumed by presence/absence analyses to have roughly uniform sequencing depth. Earlier findings revealed that most TCR beta V segments proved productive either about 90% or about 30% of the time. Sequencing likely produced, as an artifact, a cluster of highly shared sequence variants.

With 60 Vbeta and 13 Jbeta primers, the PCR was carried out. The method was immunoSEQ multiplex PCR; TCRdb's version includes in-frame clones alone and lacks a portion of them. Altogether approximately 74,000 clones are present, about 71% being singletons, with the ten largest covering approximately 7.3%. This clone was found a few times. Its matching antigen is unknown. The CDR3 covers 14 residues. V was cut by 5 bases and J by 3 bases, with 14 bases left in between. Per germline, CDR1 WSHSY and CDR2 SAAADI. Sample: PBMCs. The V and J genes are TRBV10-2 and TRBJ2-7; perhaps TRBD2 as D (6 bases). The TCR originated in a woman aged 40 to 49 in good health and CMV-seronegative. This CDR3 reads CASSFTGTGYEQYF. Here the CDR3 DNA reads TGCGCCAGCAGTTTCACCGGGACTGGCTACGAGCAGTACTTC.